The text below deals with one TCR beta chain. Antigen unknown. The donors (healthy individuals) were bone marrow donors. This record comes from a study of cytomegalovirus exposure and HLA in healthy donors. Study summary: The Caucasian-associated ancestry cluster held 65% to 90% of around 380 genotyped donors. The study, taken as a whole, reports: Sequencing had likely introduced a cluster of highly shared sequence variants as an artifact.

PCR involved 60 Vbeta and 13 Jbeta primers. This table comes from immunoSEQ multiplex PCR, and its TCRdb copy is limited to in-frame clones, with some not included. Of roughly 100,000 clones listed, approximately 80% were seen once; the top ten hold roughly 1.7%. The CDR3 totals 17 residues. The J segment lost 1 base and the V segment lost 4 bases, leaving 13 bases of the junction unmatched. CDR1 SGDLS and CDR2 YYNGEE come from the germline V gene. This sequence joins TRBV9 and TRBJ1-2; 7 bases line up with TRBD1. The TCR originated in a middle-aged woman in good health and CMV-seronegative. The material sequenced was PBMCs. CDR3 amino acids: CASSFGQAPRSNYGYTF. CDR3 bases: TGTGCCAGCAGCTTCGGACAGGCGCCAAGGAGTAACTATGGCTACACCTTC.